This T cell receptor (beta chain) was identified during a study of blood T cells in healthy people across ages. Findings of the study overall: More naive CD4+ cells and higher diversity marked long-lived donors relative to aged donors. Age advanced and TCR beta diversity per million T cells fell, roughly linearly. Investigators viewed diversity estimates from one million T cells as underestimates, the study reported.

On this clonotype itself: Its specificity is not known.

The length of the CDR3 is 11 residues. V shed 5 bases and J shed 6 bases, with 6 bases lying between them. With a J-beta primer mix and a sample-barcoded 5' primer, a second PCR ran about 6 to 11 cycles. TCRdb independently ran MiXCR on the 5' RACE reads; one entry per CDR3 protein. In the table there are roughly 1,500,000 distinct CDR3 sequences, roughly 30% of which are singletons. Those donating, healthy Caucasian individuals from Russia, were aged about 6 to 100. Sequencing was done on a sample of blood. The chain recombines TRBV12-3 or TRBV12-4 with TRBJ2-3; D remains unclear. The receptor's source is a woman in her thirties in good health. The CDR3 is CASSEVDTQYF. DNA of the CDR3: TGTGCCAGCAGTGAGGTTGATACGCAGTATTTT.